This TCR beta chain was observed in a study of blood T cell repertoires in COVID-19. Study-wide background: Sites across the United States, Italy and Spain contributed samples from acute and convalescent COVID-19. The cDNA or gDNA used as material had been derived from T cells, B-cell-depleted T cells, or PBMCs.

In the study's own analysis: How many nucleated cells were present was estimated from reference gene primer amplification. Only in-frame clones appear in the TCRdb table, and some are missing; sequencing was by immunoSEQ multiplex PCR. That table gives V, J and clone size, and the DNA gave D and trimming. The sample has about 410,000 clones, around 92% seen once. Trimming took 5 bases from V and 5 from J; bases not matched to a gene: 4. CDR3 size: 13 residues. Germline-derived CDR1 and CDR2 are SGHAT and FQNNGV. Donors were grouped by their self-reported clinical history. The gene calls are TRBV11-2 and TRBJ2-5, with 8 bases aligning to TRBD1. What was sequenced was PBMCs or T cells enriched from blood (not recorded which). The TCR comes from a woman younger than 45 who had recovered from COVID-19. CDR3 sequence (DNA): TGTGCCAGCAGCCCGGACAGGGCTGAGACCCAGTACTTC. This encodes CASSPDRAETQYF.